This T cell receptor (beta chain) was recovered during a study of radiotherapy plus CTLA-4 blockade in lung cancer. This clone has a single count. Libraries were prepared by immunoSEQ multiplex PCR; TCRdb keeps only in-frame clonotypes and omits some of them. The table has about 120,000 clones, roughly 80% seen once. Germline V gene sequence: CDR1 SNHLY, CDR2 FYNNEI. This CDR3 is 13 amino acids long. V lost 3 bases to trimming and J lost 5 bases, with 10 bases between them. This sequence joins TRBV2 and TRBJ1-1; maybe TRBD1 (5 bases). The source was peripheral blood, collected from a patient treated with radiotherapy plus ipilimumab. The receptor's source is a human donor with non-small cell lung cancer who had a partial response to radiotherapy plus ipilimumab. The CDR3 DNA reads TGTGCCAGCAGTGAGGGGCAGGAGACTGAAGCTTTCTTT. Encoded protein: CASSEGQETEAFF.